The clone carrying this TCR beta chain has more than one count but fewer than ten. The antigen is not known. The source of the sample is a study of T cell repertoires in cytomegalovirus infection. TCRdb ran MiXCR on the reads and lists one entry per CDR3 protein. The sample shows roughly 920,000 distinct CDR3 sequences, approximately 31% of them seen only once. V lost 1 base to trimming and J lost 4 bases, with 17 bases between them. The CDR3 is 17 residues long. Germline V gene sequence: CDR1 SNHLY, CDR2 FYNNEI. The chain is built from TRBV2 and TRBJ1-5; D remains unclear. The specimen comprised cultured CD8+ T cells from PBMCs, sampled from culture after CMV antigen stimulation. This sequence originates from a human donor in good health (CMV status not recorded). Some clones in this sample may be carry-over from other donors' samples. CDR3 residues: CASSEEAHGFGNQPQHF. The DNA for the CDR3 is TGTGCCAGCAGTGAAGAGGCGCACGGGTTTGGGAATCAGCCCCAGCATTTT.